Shown below are 26 T cell receptor beta chains from a single sample sequenced in a study. TCRdb re-called the RT-PCR reads through MiXCR, storing one row per CDR3 protein. In the table there are 650,000 to 800,000 distinct CDR3 sequences, approximately 15% of which are singletons. Sequenced input: memory CD4+ T cells from blood. The receptors derive from a female donor in good health, serving as a healthy control.

This clonotype was seen ten or more times. The V gene is TRBV6-5, the J gene TRBJ1-5; 8 nucleotides line up with TRBD1. CDR3 size: 15 residues. Germline CDR1 is MNHEY and CDR2 is SVGAGI. Trimming cost V 8 bases and J 4 bases; bases outside gene matches: 10. CDR3 sequence: CASGQNTGGNQPQHF. In DNA, the CDR3 is TGTGCCAGCGGACAAAATACAGGGGGAAATCAGCCCCAGCATTTT.

This sequence joins TRBV20-1 and TRBJ2-1, with TRBD1 identical over 8 bases. This CDR3 spans 18 amino acids. After removal of 0 bases from V and 8 bases from J, the junction contained 18 bases not matched to a gene. CDR1 DFQATT and CDR2 SNEGSKA come from the germline V gene (reference sequence). CDR3 in DNA: TGCAGTGCTAGAGAGCTGGGATATAGGACAGGGCGGGGAGATGAGCAGTTCTTC. Its protein is CSARELGYRTGRGDEQFF.

The rearrangement joins TRBV28 to TRBJ2-1, with 9 bases aligning to TRBD1. Trimming at V came to 5 bases and at J to 6 bases, leaving 14 bases not matched to a gene. This CDR3 spans 17 amino acids. Germline-derived CDR1 and CDR2 are MDHEN and SYDVKM. The CDR3 here is CASSAYRRTGAFNEQFF. CDR3 in DNA: TGTGCCAGCAGTGCATATAGAAGGACAGGGGCATTCAATGAGCAGTTCTTC.

This chain links TRBV7-2 with TRBJ2-5; the match to TRBD2 covers 11 bases. J lost 5 bases, V lost 1 base, and 3 bases had no gene match. Per germline, CDR1 SGHTA and CDR2 FQGNSA. The length of the CDR3 is 15 residues. The CDR3 DNA reads as TGTGCCAGCAGCTTAGTTAGCGGGGGGGCGGAGACCCAGTACTTC. It codes for CASSLVSGGAETQYF. The full variable domain, completed using reference TRBV7-2 and TRBJ2-5, is GAGVSQSPSNKVTEKGKDVELRCDPISGHTALYWYRQSLGQGLEFLIYFQGNSAPDKSGLPSDRFSAERTGGSVSTLTIQRTQQEDSAVYLCASSLVSGGAETQYFGPGTRLLVL.

This clonotype has more than one count but fewer than ten. The V and J genes are TRBV7-2 and TRBJ2-3; 9 bases line up with TRBD2. The CDR3 contains 16 residues. V trimming: 5 bases; J trimming: 7 bases; junction bases outside the gene matches: 13. Germline lookup yields CDR1 SGHTA and CDR2 FQGNSA. For the CDR3, the DNA is TGTGCCAGCAGCCCAACTAGCGGGCAGGGGGGAAATACGCAGTATTTT. Its protein is CASSPTSGQGGNTQYF.

This clonotype was seen only a few times. The CDR3 loop is CSARDYSNQPQHF. For the CDR3, the DNA is TGCAGTGCCAGGGACTATAGCAATCAGCCCCAGCATTTT. This chain uses TRBV20-1 with TRBJ1-5; TRBD1 is a possible D gene (5 bases). Germline CDR1 DFQATT, CDR2 SNEGSKA (reference sequence). Trimming pared 6 bases from V and 0 bases from J, leaving 9 bases between. The CDR3 runs to 13 residues.

The chain recombines TRBV20-1 with TRBJ2-7; D uncertain. V shed 1 base and J shed 4 bases, with 5 bases lying between them. The CDR3 covers 11 residues. CDR1 is DFQATT, CDR2 SNEGSKA, per germline (reference sequence). The CDR3 protein is CSARGNYEQYF. In nucleotides, the CDR3 is TGCAGTGCTAGAGGAAATTACGAGCAGTACTTC.

The chain uses TRBV25-1 and TRBJ1-4; TRBD1 is a possible D gene (5 bases). V was shortened by 8 bases and J by 7 bases, with 17 bases between the two germline ends. This CDR3 is 14 amino acids long. Germline V CDR1 and CDR2: MGHDK, SYGVNS. The CDR3 reads CASQPGGSSEKLFF. For the CDR3, the DNA is TGTGCCAGCCAACCGGGGGGGAGCAGTGAAAAACTGTTTTTT. Based on the CDR3 plus reference TRBV25-1 and TRBJ1-4, the full variable domain is EADIYQTPRYLVIGTGKKITLECSQTMGHDKMYWYQQDPGMELHLIHYSYGVNSTEKGDLSSESTVSRIRTEHFPLTLESARPSHTSQYLCASQPGGSSEKLFFGSGTQLSVL.

V and J are TRBV7-2 and TRBJ1-1, with TRBD1 matching 8 bases. The CDR3 totals 15 residues. CDR1 is SGHTA, CDR2 FQGNSA, per germline. J lost 5 bases, V lost 5 bases, and 10 bases had no gene match. CDR3 in DNA: TGTGCCAGCAGCCCCACCAGGGGGCCGGGAACTGAAGCTTTCTTT. Its protein is CASSPTRGPGTEAFF.

This clonotype has only a few counts. This chain connects TRBV20-1 to TRBJ2-7, with D perhaps TRBD1 (7 bases). Per the germline V gene, CDR1 is DFQATT and CDR2 is SNEGSKA (reference sequence). This CDR3 is built from 12 residues. The CDR3 coding sequence is TGCAGGGCGGGGACAGATCCCTACGAGCAGTACTTC. It yields the protein CRAGTDPYEQYF.

This clonotype was detected only a few times. The chain employs TRBV3-1 and TRBJ2-2; D remains unclear. Trimming removed 8 bases at V and 1 base at J, with 8 bases between. CDR3 length: 13 amino acids. Germline CDR1 is LGHDT and CDR2 is YNNKEL (reference sequence). The DNA of the CDR3 is TGTGCCAGCGCTTTAGGGAACACCGGGGAGCTGTTTTTT. Amino acid sequence: CASALGNTGELFF.

The J gene is TRBJ1-3, the V gene TRBV7-9; D not resolved. The V gene lost 5 bases and the J gene lost 0 bases, with 11 bases spanning the gap. The CDR3 consists of 15 residues. Germline assignment: CDR1 SEHNR and CDR2 FQNEAQ (reference sequence). CDR3 in amino acids: CASSPQSYSGNTIYF. The CDR3 DNA reads TGTGCCAGCAGCCCCCAGAGCTACTCTGGAAACACCATATATTTT.

The chain couples TRBV2 to TRBJ2-5, with 8 bases that match TRBD2. Germline V gives CDR1 SNHLY, CDR2 FYNNEI. Trimming took 3 bases from V and 5 from J; bases not matched to a gene: 8. The CDR3 runs to 15 residues. The CDR3, as DNA: TGTGCCAGCAGTGAGGGACTAGTTTTTCTGGAGACCCAGTACTTC. Protein sequence: CASSEGLVFLETQYF.

This clonotype turned up a few times. The rearrangement links TRBV11-1 to TRBJ2-3; D may match TRBD1 or TRBD2 (5 bases each). CDR1 and CDR2 from the germline V gene are SGHAT and FQDESV (reference sequence). The CDR3 is 15 amino acids. The V gene lost 8 bases and the J gene lost 2 bases, with 17 bases spanning the gap. The CDR3, as DNA: TGTGCCAGCTTCGCGTGGGGGTCCACCACAGATACGCAGTATTTT. Translating gives CASFAWGSTTDTQYF. Based on the CDR3 plus reference TRBV11-1 and TRBJ2-3, the full variable domain is EAEVAQSPRYKITEKSQAVAFWCDPISGHATLYWYRQILGQGPELLVQFQDESVVDDSQLPKDRFSAERLKGVDSTLKIQPAELGDSAMYLCASFAWGSTTDTQYFGPGTRLTVL.

There are many counts of this clonotype. The chain carries TRBV7-2 and TRBJ2-7; no firm D call. This CDR3 is built from 15 residues. Trimming removed 1 base from V and 2 bases from J, with 12 bases in between. Per germline, CDR1 SGHTA and CDR2 FQGNSA. The CDR3 nucleotides are TGTGCCAGCAGCTTAGATAGGTCGGTGACCTACGAGCAGTACTTC. This codes for CASSLDRSVTYEQYF.

At least ten counts were recorded for this clonotype. The CDR3, as DNA: TGTGCCAGCACCTACAGCCAAACTAGCGTCAATGAGCAGTTCTTC. Protein sequence: CASTYSQTSVNEQFF. The rearrangement links TRBV6-6 to TRBJ2-1; 7 bases are a match to TRBD2. The CDR3 has 15 amino acids. Germline loops: CDR1 MNHNY, CDR2 SVGAGI (reference sequence). Trimming removed 7 bases from V and 6 bases from J; junction bases left unmatched: 12.

This clonotype showed up just a few times. The chain joins TRBV11-2 to TRBJ2-1; 7 bases map to TRBD2. This CDR3 contains 14 residues. From germline, CDR1 is SGHAT and CDR2 FQNNGV. V trimming: 11 bases; J trimming: 0 bases; junction bases outside the gene matches: 7. The CDR3 DNA reads as TGTGCCGTGAGGGGCGGGAGCTCCTACAATGAGCAGTTCTTC. This encodes CAVRGGSSYNEQFF.

The genes are TRBV3-1 and TRBJ1-2; tentative D call: TRBD1 (5 bases). Germline-derived CDR1 and CDR2 are LGHDT and YNNKEL (reference sequence). V was clipped by 4 bases and J by 0 bases, with 12 bases between them. This CDR3 is built from 15 residues. In DNA form, the CDR3 reads TGTGCCAGCAGCCTAGGGGACGGAACTAACTATGGCTACACCTTC. It codes for CASSLGDGTNYGYTF. Drawing the rest from reference TRBV3-1 and TRBJ1-2, the complete variable domain is DTAVSQTPKYLVTQMGNDKSIKCEQNLGHDTMYWYKQDSKKFLKIMFSYNNKELIINETVPNRFSPKSPDKAHLNLHINSLELGDSAVYFCASSLGDGTNYGYTFGSGTRLTVV.

There are a few counts of this clonotype. The chain combines TRBV20-1 with TRBJ1-1; TRBD1 is a possible D gene (6 bases). Trimming cost V 0 bases and J 11 bases, with 13 bases left between them. This CDR3 has 12 residues. The germline CDR1 and CDR2 sequences are DFQATT and SNEGSKA (reference sequence). The CDR3 region is CSAREGGASAFF. The CDR3 DNA reads TGCAGTGCTAGAGAGGGGGGGGCAAGCGCTTTCTTT.

A few counts support this clonotype. The chain couples TRBV12-5 to TRBJ2-5; TRBD2 might be the D (6 bases). This CDR3 spans 13 amino acids. The germline V gene has CDR1 LGHNT and CDR2 FRNRAP. Trimming pared 0 bases from V and 5 bases from J, leaving 7 bases between. CDR3 nucleotides: TGTGCTAGTGGTTTGGTAGGGAGGGAGACCCAGTACTTC. This codes for CASGLVGRETQYF.

The gene calls are TRBV7-2 and TRBJ2-7, with TRBD1 identical over 8 bases. Germline CDR1 SGHTA, CDR2 FQGNSA. V was clipped by 4 bases and J by 3 bases; unmatched bases: 14. The CDR3 is made up of 17 amino acids. The CDR3 coding sequence is TGTGCCAGCAGCTCCAGCACCTCAGGGGGCCGGGTCTACGAGCAGTACTTC. Translated: CASSSSTSGGRVYEQYF.

The chain joins TRBV24-1 to TRBJ2-3; D ambiguous. Germline V gene sequence: CDR1 KGHDR, CDR2 SFDVKD. Trimming stripped 11 bases from V and 1 base from J, with 12 bases between. The CDR3 runs 13 residues. The CDR3 loop is CASGRRGTDTQYF. The CDR3 DNA follows: TGTGCCAGCGGACGTAGGGGCACAGATACGCAGTATTTT.

This clonotype was recorded many times. The chain is built from TRBV29-1 and TRBJ2-1; the match to TRBD1 covers 8 bases. V dropped 1 base and J dropped 3; count of bases not matched to a gene: 5. Germline V lookup: CDR1 SQVTM, CDR2 ANQGSEA. The CDR3 runs to 15 residues. The CDR3 DNA reads TGCAGCGTTGAAGGCGGGACAGGACGCTACAATGAGCAGTTCTTC. Its translation: CSVEGGTGRYNEQFF.

The rearrangement links TRBV5-1 to TRBJ2-1; perhaps TRBD1 as D (6 bases). Germline CDR1 SGHRS, CDR2 YFSETQ. V lost 4 bases and J lost 5, with 22 bases in between. The CDR3 spans 17 residues. CDR3 bases: TGCGCCAGCAGCCAGGGGTTTCAGGGGACCTCGAACAATGAGCAGTTCTTC. This translates into CASSQGFQGTSNNEQFF. Supplemented by reference TRBV5-1 and TRBJ2-1, the full variable domain reads KAGVTQTPRYLIKTRGQQVTLSCSPISGHRSVSWYQQTPGQGLQFLFEYFSETQRNKGNFPGRFSGRQFSNSRSEMNVSTLELGDSALYLCASSQGFQGTSNNEQFFGPGTRLTVL.

The rearrangement uses TRBV5-5 and TRBJ2-1; tentatively, D is TRBD2 (6 bases). CDR1 SGHKS and CDR2 YYEKEE come from the germline V gene (reference sequence). The V and J ends lost 4 bases and 5 bases respectively, with 16 bases between them. CDR3 length: 15 amino acids. CDR3 sequence (DNA): TGTGCCAGCAGCACGATCCCCACGGGAGACAATGAGCAGTTCTTC. The encoded protein is CASSTIPTGDNEQFF.

This chain connects TRBV7-9 to TRBJ2-5, with D perhaps given as TRBD1 or TRBD2 (6 bases each). The CDR3 sequence is 17 residues long. The V end lost 2 bases, the J end lost 3 bases, and 19 bases lay between the germline ends. Germline V lookup: CDR1 SEHNR, CDR2 FQNEAQ (reference sequence). CDR3 in amino acids: CASSLRLTGAHEETQYF. For the CDR3, the DNA is TGTGCCAGCAGCTTACGGCTGACGGGGGCTCACGAAGAGACCCAGTACTTC. Together with reference TRBV7-9 and TRBJ2-5, the CDR3 gives the full variable domain: DTGVSQNPRHKITKRGQNVTFRCDPISEHNRLYWYRQTLGQGPEFLTYFQNEAQLEKSRLLSDRFSAERPKGSFSTLEIQRTEQGDSAMYLCASSLRLTGAHEETQYFGPGTRLLVL.